The present TCR beta chain was sequenced within a study of CD8+CD57+ T cells in acquired aplastic anemia. On this clonotype itself: As yet, its antigen is unknown.

Findings and limits, study-wide: Comparison of patients with controls identified around 31 shared CD8+ CDR3 sequences.

Patients included in sequencing had previously demonstrated CD8+CD57+ cell expansion by flow cytometry. The CDR3 runs to 15 residues. Trimming at V came to 4 bases and at J to 5 bases, leaving 6 bases not matched to a gene. Germline CDR1 is KGHDR and CDR2 is SFDVKD. Genomic DNA served as template for TCR beta VDJ and CDR3 profiling. TCRdb used MiXCR to reprocess the reads, holding one entry per CDR3 protein. The sample gives 250,000 to 350,000 distinct CDR3 sequences, 56% of which show up once; 1% to 1.5% is in the top ten. The origin of this receptor is a human donor with aplastic anemia. This rearrangement joins TRBV24-1 to TRBJ2-5; 10 bases map to TRBD1. Material for sequencing was sorted CD4+, CD8+, or CD8+CD57+ T cells (not recorded which) from PBMCs. The CDR3 loop is CATSEGGTGEETQYF. CDR3 bases: TGTGCCACCAGTGAGGGCGGGACAGGGGAGGAGACCCAGTACTTC.